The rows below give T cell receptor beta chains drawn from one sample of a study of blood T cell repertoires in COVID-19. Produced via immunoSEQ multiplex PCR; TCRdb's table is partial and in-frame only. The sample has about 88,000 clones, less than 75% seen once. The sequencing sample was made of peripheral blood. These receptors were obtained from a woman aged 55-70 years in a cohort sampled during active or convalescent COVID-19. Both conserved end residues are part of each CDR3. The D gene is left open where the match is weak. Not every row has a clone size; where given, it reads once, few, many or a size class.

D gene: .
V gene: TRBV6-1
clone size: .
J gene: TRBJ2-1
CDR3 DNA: TGTGCCAGCAGTGAAGCGGGACACTCGTTCTACAATGAGCAGTTCTTC
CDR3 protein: CASSEAGHSFYNEQFF

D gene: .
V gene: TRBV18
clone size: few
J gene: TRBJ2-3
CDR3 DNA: TGTGCCAGCTCACCATACGGTATCGGTGCCGATACGCAGTATTTT
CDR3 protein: CASSPYGIGADTQYF

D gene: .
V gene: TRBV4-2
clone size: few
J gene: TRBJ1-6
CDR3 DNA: TGTGCCAGCAGCCAAGATGCCGGGGGGAGTTCACCCCTCCACTTT
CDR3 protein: CASSQDAGGSSPLHF

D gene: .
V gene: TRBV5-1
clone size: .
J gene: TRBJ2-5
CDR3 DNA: TGCGCCAGCAGCAGAATCGGACAGCCCCTCCAAGAGACCCAGTACTTC
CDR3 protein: CASSRIGQPLQETQYF

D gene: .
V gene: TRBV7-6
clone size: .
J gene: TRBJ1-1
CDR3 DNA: TGTGCCAGCCTTTTGTCAGAGAACACTGAAGCTTTCTTT
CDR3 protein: CASLLSENTEAFF

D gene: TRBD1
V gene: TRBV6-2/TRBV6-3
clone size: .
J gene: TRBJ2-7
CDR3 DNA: TGTGCCAGCAGTGACAGGGCCCCCTACGAGCAGTACTTC
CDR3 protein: CASSDRAPYEQYF

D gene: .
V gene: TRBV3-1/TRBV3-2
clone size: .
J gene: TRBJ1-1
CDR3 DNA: TGTGCCAGCAGCCGGAGGGGTCCTATGAACACTGAAGCTTTCTTT
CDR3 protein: CASSRRGPMNTEAFF

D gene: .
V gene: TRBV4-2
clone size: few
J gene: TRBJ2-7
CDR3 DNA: TGTGCCAGCAGCCAAGAGGTCCCGGACACCTACGAGCAGTACTTC
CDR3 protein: CASSQEVPDTYEQYF

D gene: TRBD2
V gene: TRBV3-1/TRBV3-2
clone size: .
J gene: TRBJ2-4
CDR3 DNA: TGTGCCAGCAGCCCCGGGGGGGCAGCCAAAAACATTCAGTACTTC
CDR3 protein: CASSPGGAAKNIQYF

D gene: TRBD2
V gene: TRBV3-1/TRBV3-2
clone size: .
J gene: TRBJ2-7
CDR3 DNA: TGTGCCAGCAGCCAAGAGCAATCGGCGGGGGGGCTCTACGAGCAGTACTTC
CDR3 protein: CASSQEQSAGGLYEQYF

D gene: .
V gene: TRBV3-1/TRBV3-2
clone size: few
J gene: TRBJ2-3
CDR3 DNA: TGTGCCAGCAGCCAAATGCGGGGGCGGGATACGCAGTATTTT
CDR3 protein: CASSQMRGRDTQYF

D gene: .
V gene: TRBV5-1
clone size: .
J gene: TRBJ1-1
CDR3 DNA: TGCGCCAGCAGCTTGGGGGGGACACCCGCGGGAGCTTTCTTT
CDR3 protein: CASSLGGTPAGAFF

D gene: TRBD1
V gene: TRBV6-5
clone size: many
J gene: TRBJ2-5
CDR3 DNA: TGTGCCAGCAAACTCAGGACAGGGAAAGAGACCCAGTACTTC
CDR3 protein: CASKLRTGKETQYF

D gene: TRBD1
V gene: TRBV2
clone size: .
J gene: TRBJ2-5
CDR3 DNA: TGTGCCAGCAGTCTTGTTCTAGGGACAGGGTCGACCCAGTACTTC
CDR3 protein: CASSLVLGTGSTQYF

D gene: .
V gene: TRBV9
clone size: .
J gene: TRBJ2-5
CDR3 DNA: TGTGCCAGCAGCGTAGATTGGGGGGTTGAGACCCAGTACTTC
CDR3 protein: CASSVDWGVETQYF

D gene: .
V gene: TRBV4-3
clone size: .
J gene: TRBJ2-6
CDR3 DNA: TGCGCCAGCAGCCAAGATGGCAGCAGGGGTAGGGTCTACTCTGGGGCCAACGTCCTGACTTTC
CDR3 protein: CASSQDGSRGRVYSGANVLTF

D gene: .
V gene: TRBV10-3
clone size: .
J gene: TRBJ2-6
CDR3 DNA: TGTGCCATCAGTGAAAATCAGGGGAGCTCTGGGGCCAACGTCCTGACTTTC
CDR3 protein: CAISENQGSSGANVLTF

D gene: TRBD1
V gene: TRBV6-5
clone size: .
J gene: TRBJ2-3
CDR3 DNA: TGTGCCAGCGGTCGACAGGGGAGCACAGATACGCAGTATTTT
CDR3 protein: CASGRQGSTDTQYF

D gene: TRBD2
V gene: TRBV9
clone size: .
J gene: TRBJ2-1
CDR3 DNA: TGTGCCAGCAGCGTAGCCGGCGGGGGGACGTACAATGAGCAGTTCTTC
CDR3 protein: CASSVAGGGTYNEQFF

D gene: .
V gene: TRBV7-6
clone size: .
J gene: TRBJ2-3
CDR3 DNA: TGTGCCAGCAGCTTAGCGTCAGGGGCCAACACAGATACGCAGTATTTT
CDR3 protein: CASSLASGANTDTQYF

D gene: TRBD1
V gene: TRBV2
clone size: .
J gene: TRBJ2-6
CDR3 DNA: TGTGCCAGCAGTAACAGGGGGCCGGGGGCCAACGTCCTGACTTTC
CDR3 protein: CASSNRGPGANVLTF

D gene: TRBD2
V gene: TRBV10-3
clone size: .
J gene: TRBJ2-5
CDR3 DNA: TGTGCCATCAGTGAGGCTAGCGGGGGGCAAGAGACCCAGTACTTC
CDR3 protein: CAISEASGGQETQYF

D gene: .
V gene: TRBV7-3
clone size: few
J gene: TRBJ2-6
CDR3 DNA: TGTGCCAGCAGCTTAACGTCCAACTCTGGGGCCAACGTCCTGACTTTC
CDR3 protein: CASSLTSNSGANVLTF

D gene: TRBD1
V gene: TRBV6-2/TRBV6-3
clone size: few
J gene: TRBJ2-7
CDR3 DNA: TGTGCCAGCAGTTCCTTGGGGACAGGGTTCGAGCAGTACTTC
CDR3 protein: CASSSLGTGFEQYF

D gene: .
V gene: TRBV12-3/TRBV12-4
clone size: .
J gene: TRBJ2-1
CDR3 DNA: TGTGCCAGCAGCCTCGGGTACGCGGAGCAGTTCTTC
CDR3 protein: CASSLGYAEQFF